The rows below give T cell receptor beta chains drawn from one sample of a study of identifying expanded T cells in peripheral blood. Sequenced by immunoSEQ multiplex PCR; TCRdb stores in-frame clones only, minus some. Here the sample spans 85,000 to 100,000 clones, more than 70% being singletons. Source material: blood. The source of these receptors is a person aged 18-70 years in good health. Both conserved end residues are trimmed from each CDR3. Some rows have no size entry. The others give once, few or many, or a class for an expanded clone.

cdr3_aa v_call clone_size
ASSSPPGSGAF TRBV7-8 .
ASSSGTRGYT TRBV7-9 .
ASSSTRAENTGELF TRBV7-9 .
ASSEASGGAGYT TRBV6-1 .
ASSPFRTINTIY TRBV28 .
ASSKPTGHEQY TRBV5-4 once
ASSLAREDTQY TRBV5-1 .
ASSVDGRAQH TRBV5-4 .
ASSPKTGGNTIY TRBV9 .
ATSNGGPPYEQY TRBV15 once
ASRRTSGSSETQY TRBV6-1 .
ASSLGQGNYEQY TRBV7-9 .
ACTSGGARSYNEQF TRBV30 .
ASSRDTTNYGYT TRBV11-2 .
ASSGGSGANVLT TRBV7-2 .
ASSDSSGSYNEQF TRBV6-4 .
ASSPPGQGSGELF TRBV6-6 .
ASSSLRVDEQF TRBV5-6 .
ASSLTGRISSYNEQF TRBV7-3 .
ASSEIRNTGELF TRBV7-2 .
ASSYDRGEQY TRBV11-1 once
ASSQELAFPYEQY TRBV14 .
ASSVGTASYEQY TRBV9 once
ASSIGQPRDTQY TRBV19 .
AWSVAFEQF TRBV30 .
ASSIDVALSYEQY TRBV19 .
ASSQRAGETQY TRBV14 .
ASSVQWSGQPQH TRBV19 .
ASSLQGRNQPQH TRBV27 .
ASSPGLAANEQF TRBV6-4 .
ASSPGQTSGRARYNEQF TRBV4-3 .
ASSPESGELF TRBV5-1 .
ASSVGGGARDTQY TRBV9 .
ASSLRFEGQKLF TRBV7-9 .
ASSDVDSTDTQY TRBV19 .
ASTYAYEQY TRBV2 few
ASSLLTGTVTGELF TRBV28 .
ASSFSGSYEKLF TRBV28 medium-sized
ASSQRQGMGTGELF TRBV28 .
SVTGLGAGELF TRBV29-1 .
ASSFGLAGSEPQY TRBV5-6 .
ASSLDTRREAF TRBV5-1 medium-sized
ASSTGFSTDTQY TRBV11-3 .
ASSLTSGSPNEQF TRBV27 .
ASSARGHLDYNEQF TRBV19 .
ASSPLVLGSYGYT TRBV28 .
ASSVIRRNEKLF TRBV9 .
ASSPHRGIGTGELF TRBV7-3 .
ASSESISGGMFNEQF TRBV10-1 .